This TCR beta chain was recovered during a study of shared clonotypes between healthy human individuals. CDR1 and CDR2 (germline): SGHRS, YFSETQ. The CDR3 has 16 residues. V was trimmed by 0 bases and J by 8 bases, leaving 18 bases between them. With respect to this clone: Antigen: not known.

Profiled with immunoSEQ multiplex PCR; TCRdb holds only in-frame clones, not every one. The data show 2 million to 3 million clones, roughly 93% seen once. Donors comprised healthy HIV-negative adults lacking recent acute infections or vaccinations. The split of CD4+ cells yielded CD45RA+ naive and CD45RA-negative memory subsets. Study-level results: Tissue TCR repertoires likely differ from these blood-only repertoires.

This chain uses TRBV5-1 with TRBJ2-1; the D gene is possibly TRBD1 (6 bases). Sequencing was carried out using naive CD4+ T cells from PBMCs. Subset described: CD45RA+ positively selected. The origin of this receptor is a young man in good health. Some clones in this sample may be carry-over from other donors' samples. Here the CDR3 reads CASSLAIGQSWDEQFF. The CDR3 DNA follows: TGCGCCAGCAGCTTGGCCATAGGACAGTCCTGGGATGAGCAGTTCTTC.